A selection of T cell receptor beta chains follows, all from one sample in a study of T cell repertoires in cytomegalovirus infection. Their antigens are not known. In TCRdb, the reads were re-called with MiXCR into one record per CDR3 protein. The sample lists approximately 110,000 distinct CDR3 sequences, about 31% occurring once. This material consisted of CD8+ T cells from cultured PBMCs, taken from culture after CMV antigen stimulation. Every receptor here comes from a human donor in good health (CMV status not recorded). Some clones in this sample may be carry-over from other donors' samples. Both conserved end residues are part of each CDR3. A D gene is named only where the DNA matches it firmly. Rows give clone size only sometimes, using once, few, many, or a class for an expanded clone.

j_call v_call clone_size d_call cdr3_nt cdr3_aa
TRBJ1-5 TRBV6-1 few . TGTGCCAGCAGTGAAGGGGGTTCTTATCAGCCCCAGCATTTT CASSEGGSYQPQHF
TRBJ1-1 TRBV2 few . TGTGCCACCTTACAGGAGAACACTGAAGCTTTCTTT CATLQENTEAFF
TRBJ2-7 TRBV29-1 few . TGCAGCGTTGAAGAACCAGGCCAGACCTACGAGCAGTACTTC CSVEEPGQTYEQYF
TRBJ1-3 TRBV23-1 few . TGCGCCAGCAGTCAATCATCGTCGTTGGGGGTAGACTCTGGAAACACCATATATTTT CASSQSSSLGVDSGNTIYF
TRBJ2-3 TRBV2 . TRBD1 TGTGCCAGCCAGGACAGGGTGAGCACAGATACGCAGTATTTT CASQDRVSTDTQYF
TRBJ2-7 TRBV2 . . TGTGCCAGCAGTGAGTTGTACAGTCCCCCCTACGAGCAGTACTTC CASSELYSPPYEQYF
TRBJ1-4 TRBV7-6 . . TGTGCCAGCAGCTTAGCCATACTGGGGGGGACCGGAGCTAATGAAAAACTGTTTTTT CASSLAILGGTGANEKLFF
TRBJ2-1 TRBV2 few . TGTGCCAGCAGTGGAGGCCATGAGCAGTTCTTC CASSGGHEQFF
TRBJ1-1 TRBV12-5 few TRBD1 TGTGCTAGTGGTTTGCTTGATAGGGGACAGGGGGCTGAGGAAGCTTTCTTT CASGLLDRGQGAEEAFF
TRBJ2-7 TRBV20-1 few . TGCAGTGCTAGAGAGCAACGAGGAACGGGAGACTCCTACGAGCAGTACTTC CSAREQRGTGDSYEQYF
TRBJ1-2 TRBV7-2 few TRBD1 TGTGCCAGCAGCTTGACAGGGTGGGGCTATCTTGACTATGGCTACACCTTC CASSLTGWGYLDYGYTF
TRBJ2-7 TRBV5-1 . TRBD1 TGCGCCAGCAGCGACAAACCGGGACAGGGGGCCTACGAGCAGTACTTC CASSDKPGQGAYEQYF
TRBJ1-1 TRBV12-5 . TRBD1 TGTGCTAGTGGTTTCCCTGACAGGGGAAGTGCCACTGAAGCTTTCTTT CASGFPDRGSATEAFF
TRBJ2-3 TRBV12-3/TRBV12-4 many TRBD2 TGTGCCAGCAGTCCTAGCGGGGGAGACACAGATACGCAGTATTTT CASSPSGGDTDTQYF
TRBJ2-2 TRBV27 . . TGTGCCAGCAGTTTTCGTCAAGGTACCGGGGAGCTGTTTTTT CASSFRQGTGELFF
TRBJ2-2 TRBV20-1 few TRBD1 TGCAGTGCTAGAGATACCCACAGGGGGGACACCGGGGAGCTGTTTTTT CSARDTHRGDTGELFF
TRBJ1-1 TRBV9 once . TGTGCCAGCAGCGCCCGGGGAAGGGGGAACACTGAAGCTTTCTTT CASSARGRGNTEAFF
TRBJ1-2 TRBV6-6 few . TGTGCCAGCAGTTACTCGAAACTTAACTATGGCTACACCTTC CASSYSKLNYGYTF
TRBJ1-4 TRBV4-1 . TRBD1 TGCGCCAGCAGCCAAGGGGGGACAGGGGGCCTGAGTTCGGAAAAACTGTTTTTT CASSQGGTGGLSSEKLFF
TRBJ2-7 TRBV12-3/TRBV12-4 . TRBD1 TGTGCCAGCAGTTTCGGGACAGGGTATTGGCGCGAGCAGTACTTC CASSFGTGYWREQYF
TRBJ2-7 TRBV11-2 . TRBD1 TGTGCCAGCAGCTTGTGGGACAGGGGGTACGAGCAGTACTTC CASSLWDRGYEQYF
TRBJ1-1 TRBV19 few . TGTGCCAGTAAAGACGGGAACACTGAAGCTTTCTTT CASKDGNTEAFF
TRBJ2-5 TRBV7-9 many . TGTGCCAGCAGCCGCCGGGACTCCGGAGAGACCCAGTACTTC CASSRRDSGETQYF
TRBJ1-3 TRBV6-1 . . TGTGCCAGCAGTGAAACAGGCAGCTCTGGAAACACCATATATTTT CASSETGSSGNTIYF